The 32 T cell receptor beta chains in this list originate from one sample, sequenced in a study of control samples from healthy donors and cancer patients. Profiling relied on immunoSEQ multiplex PCR, and the TCRdb table lists in-frame clones only, not all of them. This table has 150,000 to 200,000 clones, roughly nine tenths appearing once. Sequencing was carried out using blood. All receptors derive from a man aged 25 to 40 in good health.

In DNA form, the CDR3 reads TGTGCCAGCAGCCACCCGGACCGGAGGGAGCAGTACTTC. This codes for CASSHPDRREQYF. The rearrangement joins TRBV13 to TRBJ2-7; perhaps TRBD2 as D (5 bases). CDR1 is PRHDT and CDR2 is FYEKMQ in the germline V gene (reference sequence). This CDR3 spans 13 amino acids. V was trimmed by 5 bases and J by 7 bases, leaving 15 bases between them.

CDR3 sequence: CASSQLGGGANEKLFF. The CDR3 nucleotides read TGTGCCAGCTCCCAACTCGGCGGGGGAGCTAATGAAAAACTGTTTTTT. This chain joins TRBV18 and TRBJ1-4; possibly TRBD1 for D (5 bases). The CDR3 is 16 amino acids. Germline CDR1 and CDR2: KGHSH and LQKENI. The ends were cut back, 6 bases at V and 3 bases at J, with 17 bases in the middle.

The table lists this clone with a few counts. CDR3 sequence reads: CASSRPTLFYEQYF. CDR3 nucleotides: TGTGCCAGCAGTCGACCGACTCTTTTTTACGAGCAGTACTTC. The gene calls are TRBV6-5 and TRBJ2-7, with D unresolved. Looked up from germline, CDR1 is MNHEY and CDR2 is SVGAGI. The V end lost 5 bases, the J end lost 4 bases, and 15 bases lay between the germline ends. The CDR3 length is 14 residues.

V and J are TRBV7-9 and TRBJ2-7; D is unresolved. The CDR3 runs 12 residues. Deletions cut 1 base from V and 6 bases from J, with 7 bases between. CDR1 is SEHNR, CDR2 FQNEAQ, per germline (reference sequence). The CDR3 bases are TGTGCCAGCAGCTTAGAGGTCCTCGAGCAGTACTTC. It codes for CASSLEVLEQYF.

The V gene is TRBV5-1, the J gene TRBJ2-1, with 14 positions matching TRBD2. V shed 2 bases and J 7 bases; nucleotides not matched to a gene: 14. The CDR3 is made up of 19 amino acids. The germline V gene encodes CDR1 SGHRS and CDR2 YFSETQ. CDR3 amino acids: CASSFSGTSGSAGWNEQFF. CDR3 nucleotide sequence: TGCGCCAGCAGCTTCTCCGGGACTAGCGGGAGTGCTGGGTGGAATGAGCAGTTCTTC.

The V call is TRBV20-1, the J call TRBJ1-2, with 7 bases fitting TRBD1. The CDR3 contains 13 residues. CDR1 and CDR2 (germline): DFQATT, SNEGSKA (reference sequence). The V segment lost 3 bases and the J segment 10 bases; nucleotides outside the gene matches: 11. This CDR3 is CSASQGVREDYTF. DNA for the CDR3: TGCAGTGCTAGTCAGGGGGTTAGGGAAGACTACACCTTC.

The chain is built from TRBV7-2 and TRBJ1-2; D gene uncertain. CDR1 SGHTA and CDR2 FQGNSA come from the germline V gene. V lost 3 bases and J lost 4, with 9 bases in between. The CDR3 has 13 residues. CDR3 loop: CASSFDKAYGYTF. CDR3 coding DNA: TGTGCCAGCAGCTTCGACAAAGCCTATGGCTACACCTTC.

The CDR3 DNA follows: TGTGCCAGCAGTGAAGGGCTAGCGGGAGGGCCGACAAACATTCAGTACTTC. Amino acids: CASSEGLAGGPTNIQYF. This chain links TRBV6-1 with TRBJ2-4; 12 nucleotides line up with TRBD2. The CDR3 consists of 17 residues. Germline CDR1 and CDR2: MNHNS and SASEGT. The V and J ends lost 1 base and 6 bases, in that order; junction bases with no gene match: 7.

The chain is built from TRBV6-2 or TRBV6-3 and TRBJ2-2; TRBD2 agrees at 7 bases. The CDR3 sequence is 15 residues long. The trim removed 5 bases at V and 0 bases at J, leaving 3 bases unmatched. Germline V gives CDR1 MNHEY, CDR2 SVGEGT. This CDR3 reads CASSGTSANTGELFF. CDR3 DNA: TGTGCCAGCAGTGGCACTAGCGCGAACACCGGGGAGCTGTTTTTT.

The J gene is TRBJ2-5, the V gene TRBV6-6; D remains ambiguous. Germline CDR1 MNHNY, CDR2 SVGAGI (reference sequence). The V and J ends lost 6 bases and 7 bases respectively, with 9 bases between them. The CDR3 runs to 11 residues. The CDR3 DNA reads as TGTGCCAGCAGCTCTGGGTCGACCCAGTACTTC. It yields the protein CASSSGSTQYF.

The V call is TRBV5-6, the J call TRBJ2-7; D not certain. V was clipped by 1 base and J by 6 bases, with 20 bases between them. Germline loops: CDR1 SGHDT, CDR2 YYEEEE. This CDR3 is built from 16 residues. The CDR3 bases are TGTGCCAGCAGCTTGAGTTCGTGGCCCTACTCGCCCGAGCAGTACTTC. This gives the protein CASSLSSWPYSPEQYF.

The sample holds one count of this clone. This chain links TRBV2 with TRBJ1-5, with D possibly matching TRBD1 (5 bases). The CDR3 has 13 residues. The V gene lost 7 bases and the J gene lost 1 base, with 8 bases spanning the gap. Per the germline V gene, CDR1 is SNHLY and CDR2 is FYNNEI. In DNA, the CDR3 is TGTGCCAGCAATTGGGGGAGCAATCAGCCCCAGCATTTT. Translation: CASNWGSNQPQHF.

The chain carries TRBV6-1 and TRBJ1-5; no firm D call. This CDR3 is 16 amino acids long. The germline V gene has CDR1 MNHNS and CDR2 SASEGT. Trimming pared 0 bases from V and 4 bases from J, leaving 13 bases between. This CDR3 is CASSEALRGGNQPQHF. In DNA form, the CDR3 reads TGTGCCAGCAGTGAAGCGCTTCGGGGAGGGAATCAGCCCCAGCATTTT.

The genes are TRBV27 and TRBJ1-4; D is perhaps TRBD1 (5 bases). The CDR3 length is 16 residues. CDR1 MNHEY and CDR2 SMNVEV come from the germline V gene (reference sequence). V dropped 0 bases and J dropped 5 bases, with 13 bases sitting between them. The CDR3 DNA is TGTGCCAGCAGTTTATCTCCGGGCAAGGGGAATGAAAAACTGTTTTTT. Translating gives CASSLSPGKGNEKLFF.

The chain combines TRBV18 with TRBJ1-1; D is perhaps TRBD1 (6 bases). Germline CDR1 KGHSH, CDR2 LQKENI. Trimming took off 2 bases at V and 1 base at J, with 11 bases between the two ends. The CDR3 consists of 15 residues. The CDR3 DNA is TGTGCCAGCTCACCAGGGGGGCAGAAGAACACTGAAGCTTTCTTT. Protein product: CASSPGGQKNTEAFF.

The V call is TRBV7-8, the J call TRBJ2-7; 7 nucleotides line up with TRBD2. The V segment lost 8 bases and the J segment 4 bases; nucleotides outside the gene matches: 17. The CDR3 consists of 16 residues. Germline values: CDR1 SGHVS, CDR2 FQNEAQ. This CDR3 reads CASQAVGPGRGYEQYF. DNA for the CDR3: TGTGCCAGCCAAGCCGTGGGGCCAGGGAGGGGATACGAGCAGTACTTC.

The CDR3 protein is CANSSFGDNEQFF. The CDR3 DNA reads as TGTGCCAACAGCAGTTTTGGGGACAATGAGCAGTTCTTC. V and J are TRBV12-3 or TRBV12-4 and TRBJ2-1; D not certain. V lost 10 bases, J lost 5 bases, and 15 bases lay in between. CDR3 size: 13 residues.

The chain uses TRBV5-4 and TRBJ1-6; maybe TRBD1 (5 bases). The CDR3 has 14 residues. The V and J ends lost 3 bases and 7 bases respectively, with 11 bases between them. Germline V gene lookup returns CDR1 SGHNT and CDR2 YYREEE (reference sequence). The CDR3 sequence is CASSSTGDNSPLHF. Written as DNA, the CDR3 is TGTGCCAGCAGCTCGACGGGGGACAATTCACCCCTCCACTTT.

V gene TRBV6-4 combines with J gene TRBJ1-1; D not certain. Trimming left V 6 bases short and J 0 bases short, with 8 bases between. The CDR3 loop spans 13 amino acids. Germline assignment: CDR1 MRHNA and CDR2 SNTAGT. CDR3 in DNA: TGTGCCAGCAGAAGAGGGTTGAACACTGAAGCTTTCTTT. Its translation: CASRRGLNTEAFF.

The V and J genes are TRBV6-2 or TRBV6-3 and TRBJ2-7, with 7 bases aligning to TRBD1. The CDR3 sequence is 16 residues long. CDR1 and CDR2 (germline): MNHEY, SVGEGT. J gave up 4 bases and V 6 bases, and 15 bases lay outside the gene matches. The CDR3 bases are TGTGCCAGCAGCCGTTCGAAACAGGGGTCGAGGTACGAGCAGTACTTC. This encodes CASSRSKQGSRYEQYF.

This rearrangement joins TRBV6-5 to TRBJ1-1, with TRBD1 identical over 10 bases. The junction had 5 bases not matched to a gene; V was cut back by 5 bases and J by 5 bases. This CDR3 has 14 amino acids. Germline loops: CDR1 MNHEY, CDR2 SVGAGI. Here the CDR3 reads CASSLRDRGTEAFF. The CDR3 DNA reads TGTGCCAGCAGTCTCCGGGACAGGGGAACTGAAGCTTTCTTT.

The V gene is TRBV28, the J gene TRBJ1-2; TRBD1 matches 8 bases. In germline, CDR1 is MDHEN, CDR2 SYDVKM. The junction had 8 bases not matched to a gene; V was cut back by 2 bases and J by 6 bases. The CDR3 runs 15 residues. Here the CDR3 DNA reads TGTGCCAGCAGTTTACGTCTTCAGGGGGCGGATGGCTACACCTTC. It codes for CASSLRLQGADGYTF.

The rearrangement links TRBV11-2 to TRBJ2-5, with D possibly TRBD1 on 5 matching bases. This CDR3 is 18 amino acids long. Trimming shortened V by 3 bases and J by 0 bases, and 20 bases separated the two germline ends. Germline CDR1 reads SGHAT; CDR2 reads FQNNGV. Written as DNA, the CDR3 is TGTGCCAGCAGCTTGGGGCCCACGTGGGTCCGGGACCAAGAGACCCAGTACTTC. It yields the protein CASSLGPTWVRDQETQYF.

The chain uses TRBV29-1 and TRBJ1-1; D is undetermined. Trimming took 2 bases from V and 4 from J, leaving 8 bases between them. CDR3 length equals 12 residues. The germline CDR1 and CDR2 sequences are SQVTM and ANQGSEA. The CDR3 is CSVERSSTEAFF. The CDR3 region has the DNA TGCAGCGTTGAAAGAAGTAGCACTGAAGCTTTCTTT.

The genes are TRBV7-3 and TRBJ2-3; TRBD2 agrees at 10 bases. Germline V gene sequence: CDR1 SGHTA, CDR2 FQGTGA. The V segment lost 5 bases and the J segment 1 base; nucleotides outside the gene matches: 3. The CDR3 totals 15 residues. The CDR3 DNA is TGTGCCAGCAGCATCGGACTAGCGGGCACAGATACGCAGTATTTT. It specifies CASSIGLAGTDTQYF.

J is TRBJ1-1 and V is TRBV28, with TRBD1 as a possible D gene (5 bases). The germline gives CDR1 MDHEN, CDR2 SYDVKM. The CDR3 covers 15 residues. V lost 5 bases, J lost 4 bases, and 17 bases lay in between. The CDR3 reads CASSPLDRDATEAFF. The CDR3 coding sequence is TGTGCCAGCAGTCCCCTAGATCGGGACGCCACTGAAGCTTTCTTT.

In this sample, this clone turned up once. This chain uses TRBV11-2 with TRBJ1-2; D gene ambiguous. Trimming pared 1 base from V and 7 bases from J, leaving 7 bases between. Germline CDR1 reads SGHAT; CDR2 reads FQNNGV. The CDR3 spans 12 residues. The CDR3 nucleotides are TGTGCCAGCAGCTTAGGGAAGGGTGGCTACACCTTC. This codes for CASSLGKGGYTF.

The chain combines TRBV4-1 with TRBJ1-5; D is perhaps TRBD1 (6 bases). V was shortened by 2 bases and J by 2 bases, with 13 bases between the two germline ends. Germline CDR1 MGHRA, CDR2 YSYEKL. This CDR3 spans 16 amino acids. The CDR3 protein is CASSQILRTGNQPQHF. The CDR3 region has the DNA TGCGCCAGCAGCCAAATACTTAGGACAGGCAATCAGCCCCAGCATTTT.

The chain carries TRBV20-1 and TRBJ1-2, with 9 nucleotides matching TRBD1. Germline V lookup: CDR1 DFQATT, CDR2 SNEGSKA (reference sequence). The CDR3 covers 11 residues. Germline trimming cut 6 bases from V and 9 bases from J; bases unmatched to any gene: 5. CDR3 DNA: TGCAGTGCCCGACAGGGGGGTAGCTACACCTTC. Translation gives CSARQGGSYTF.

The chain recombines TRBV11-2 with TRBJ2-1; D unclear. Germline V gene sequence: CDR1 SGHAT, CDR2 FQNNGV. The CDR3 spans 12 residues. The V end was cut by 3 bases, the J end by 10 bases, with 10 bases between. CDR3 DNA sequence: TGTGCCAGCAGCTTCTATGTGGAGGAGCAGTTCTTC. Translating gives CASSFYVEEQFF.

The chain couples TRBV9 to TRBJ1-2; tentatively, D is TRBD1 (5 bases). Trimming shortened V by 4 bases and J by 8 bases, and 21 bases separated the two germline ends. This CDR3 region has 15 residues. Germline loops: CDR1 SGDLS, CDR2 YYNGEE. The CDR3 DNA follows: TGTGCCAGCAGCAAGACATTAGGGGCGTCACGGGGCTACACCTTC. It specifies CASSKTLGASRGYTF.

J is TRBJ1-6 and V is TRBV12-5, with D possibly TRBD1 on 5 matching bases. The CDR3 sequence is 14 residues long. The V gene's germline CDR1 is LGHNT and CDR2 FRNRAP. Trimming shortened V by 2 bases and J by 6 bases, and 8 bases separated the two germline ends. The CDR3 nucleotides read TGTGCTAGTGGTTTGCAGGGTGCTAATTCACCCCTCCACTTT. Translating gives CASGLQGANSPLHF. The variable domain in full, completed from reference TRBV12-5 and TRBJ1-6, reads DARVTQTPRHKVTEMGQEVTMRCQPILGHNTVFWYRQTMMQGLELLAYFRNRAPLDDSGMPKDRFSAEMPDATLATLKIQPSEPRDSAVYFCASGLQGANSPLHFGNGTRLTVT.